One sample yielded the 2 T cell receptor beta chains listed below, sequenced in a study of cytomegalovirus exposure and HLA in healthy donors (dated by TCRdb to about 2017). Library preparation employed the immunoSEQ multiplex PCR assay. A mixture of 60 forward primers for TCR Vbeta segments and 13 reverse primers for TCR Jbeta segments was used in the multiplex PCR. As stored in TCRdb, this immuneACCESS dataset retains in-frame rearrangements with V and J assigned. A fraction of the clones does not appear; measured against another copy, unresolved V genes explain less than half of the discrepancy, and the remainder lacks a known reason. This sample has a few hundred thousand clones in its table, and about four fifths of those were observed once. The ten largest clones capture 2.9% of the sample. Sequenced: PBMCs. These receptors all come from a man aged 25-40 years in good health and CMV-seronegative.

The J gene is TRBJ2-6, the V gene TRBV9, with D possibly being TRBD1 (5 bases). Trimming took 2 bases from V and 2 from J, leaving 17 bases between them. Germline V gives CDR1 SGDLS, CDR2 YYNGEE. The CDR3 runs to 18 residues. CDR3 residues: CASSVRIHDRTGANVLTF. The CDR3 DNA is TGTGCCAGCAGCGTCCGTATTCACGACAGAACTGGGGCCAACGTCCTGACTTTC.

This chain connects TRBV5-3 to TRBJ1-1; 7 nucleotides line up with TRBD1. TRBV5-3 is flagged as an ORF with uncertain function. The CDR3 loop spans 15 amino acids. V shed 2 bases, J shed 1 base, and the junction held 5 bases outside the gene matches. CDR3 protein: CARSFSTGENTEAFF. CDR3 sequence (DNA): TGTGCCAGAAGCTTCTCCACAGGGGAGAACACTGAAGCTTTCTTT.